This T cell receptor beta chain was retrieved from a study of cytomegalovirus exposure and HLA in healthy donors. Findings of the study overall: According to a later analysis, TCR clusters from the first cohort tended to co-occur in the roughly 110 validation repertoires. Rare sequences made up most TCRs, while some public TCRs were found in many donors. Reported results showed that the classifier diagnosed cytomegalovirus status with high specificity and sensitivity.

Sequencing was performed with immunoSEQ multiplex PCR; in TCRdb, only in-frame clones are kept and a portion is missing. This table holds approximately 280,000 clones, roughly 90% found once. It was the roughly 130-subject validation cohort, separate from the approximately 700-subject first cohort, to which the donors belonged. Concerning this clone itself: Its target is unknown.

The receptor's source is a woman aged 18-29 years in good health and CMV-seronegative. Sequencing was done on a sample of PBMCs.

As DNA, the CDR3 is TGTGCCAGCAGCCAAGTAACGGGACTAGAGACCCAGTACTTC. Its protein product is CASSQVTGLETQYF. The V and J genes are TRBV14 and TRBJ2-5, with D tentatively TRBD2 (6 bases). The V and J ends lost 1 base and 4 bases respectively, with 10 bases between them. This CDR3 contains 14 residues. CDR1 is SGHDN and CDR2 is FVKESK in the germline V gene.